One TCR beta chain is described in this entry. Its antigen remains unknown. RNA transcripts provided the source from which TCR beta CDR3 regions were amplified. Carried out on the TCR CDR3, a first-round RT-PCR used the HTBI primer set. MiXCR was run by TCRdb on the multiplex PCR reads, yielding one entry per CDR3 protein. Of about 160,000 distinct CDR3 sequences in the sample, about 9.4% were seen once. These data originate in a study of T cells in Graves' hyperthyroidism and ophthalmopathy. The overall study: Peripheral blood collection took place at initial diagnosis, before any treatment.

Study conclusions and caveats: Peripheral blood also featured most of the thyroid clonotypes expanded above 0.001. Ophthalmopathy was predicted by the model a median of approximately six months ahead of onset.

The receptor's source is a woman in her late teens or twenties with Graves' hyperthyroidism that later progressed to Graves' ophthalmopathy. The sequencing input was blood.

In DNA, the CDR3 is TGTGCCAGCAGCTCAGACAAATACTATGGCTACACCTTC. It translates to CASSSDKYYGYTF. The chain combines TRBV5-6 with TRBJ1-2, with unresolved D. V shed 3 bases and J shed 3 bases, with 9 bases lying between them. CDR1 is SGHDT and CDR2 is YYEEEE in the germline V gene. The CDR3 has 13 residues.